This T cell receptor (beta chain) was identified during a study of CD8 T cells in ankylosing spondylitis. This clonotype was found a few times. Its antigen is as yet unknown. Study-wide points: Within ankylosing spondylitis blood, a TCR beta motif made up of several highly homologous variants appeared to be characteristic.

In TCRdb, the 5' RACE reads were re-called with MiXCR into one record per CDR3 protein. The sample yields fewer than 500,000 distinct CDR3 sequences, about 25% seen once. The length of the CDR3 is 13 residues. V was shortened by 0 bases and J by 4 bases, with 5 bases between the two germline ends. From germline, CDR1 is SNHLY and CDR2 FYNNEI. This sequence was found in a male donor with ankylosing spondylitis. The chain carries TRBV2 and TRBJ2-3; D might be TRBD2 (5 bases). Input material: blood, either unsorted or a sorted T cell fraction (not recorded which). CDR3 sequence: CASSEAGADTQYF. DNA for the CDR3: TGTGCCAGCAGTGAAGCGGGAGCAGATACGCAGTATTTT. The full variable domain, completed using reference TRBV2 and TRBJ2-3, is EPEVTQTPSHQVTQMGQEVILRCVPISNHLYFYWYRQILGQKVEFLVSFYNNEISEKSEIFDDQFSVERPDGSNFTLKIRSTKLEDSAMYFCASSEAGADTQYFGPGTRLTVL.